These T cell receptor beta chains were read from a single sample in a study of beta chain features in type 1 diabetes. Method: immunoSEQ multiplex PCR; TCRdb's copy keeps in-frame clones and lacks some. Among under 300,000 clones listed, about 14% were seen once. Sequenced input: naive CD4+ T cells from blood. Receptor source: a man under 40 with type 1 diabetes. The CDR3 runs from the conserved cysteine through the conserved F or W. The D gene is left open where the match is weak. A clone size is listed for some rows: how often the clone was seen (once, few, many), or a class if it is expanded.

TRBV7-2	TRBD2	13	TRBJ2-1	few	CASSREREDEQFF	TGTGCCAGCAGCAGGGAGCGGGAGGATGAGCAGTTCTTC
TRBV6-4	TRBD2	15	TRBJ2-1	few	CASSVGLAGSNEQFF	TGTGCCAGCAGTGTGGGTCTAGCGGGTTCCAATGAGCAGTTCTTC
TRBV11-2	TRBD1	15	TRBJ2-1	.	CASSLSGQGPSEQFF	TGTGCCAGCAGCCTATCGGGACAGGGGCCTTCTGAGCAGTTCTTC
TRBV6-1	.	16	TRBJ2-5	few	CASSEFASWTQETQYF	TGTGCCAGCAGTGAATTCGCTAGCTGGACCCAAGAGACCCAGTACTTC
TRBV7-9	TRBD2	16	TRBJ2-1	.	CASSQDMPRGDNEQFF	TGTGCCAGCAGCCAAGATATGCCCCGGGGGGACAATGAGCAGTTCTTC
TRBV30	.	14	TRBJ1-6	few	CAWVREPGGSPLHF	TGTGCCTGGGTGAGGGAACCCGGAGGTTCACCCCTCCACTTT
TRBV28	.	12	TRBJ2-5	few	CASGAGVETQYF	TGTGCCAGCGGGGCAGGGGTCGAGACCCAGTACTTC
TRBV5-1	.	15	TRBJ1-2	few	CASSLTRDSNGGYTF	TGCGCCAGCAGCTTGACCCGGGACTCCAACGGTGGCTACACCTTC
TRBV9	TRBD2	19	TRBJ2-5	.	CASSVAAGTSGGQGETQYF	TGTGCCAGCAGCGTAGCAGCCGGGACTAGCGGGGGCCAGGGAGAGACCCAGTACTTC
TRBV5-4	.	15	TRBJ2-3	few	CASSFAGLSTDTQYF	TGTGCCAGCAGCTTTGCAGGTCTTAGCACAGATACGCAGTATTTT
TRBV5-1	.	15	TRBJ1-2	.	CASSLAVGSRPGYTF	TGCGCCAGCAGCTTGGCCGTAGGTAGCCGCCCGGGCTACACCTTC
TRBV30	TRBD1	10	TRBJ1-2	.	CAFDRDGYTF	TGTGCCTTTGACAGGGATGGCTACACCTTC
TRBV27	TRBD1	17	TRBJ2-2	.	CASSLLGQGRSGGELFF	TGTGCCAGCAGTTTATTGGGACAGGGCCGGTCGGGCGGGGAGCTGTTTTTT
TRBV30	TRBD1	15	TRBJ1-3	.	CAWSRAGGGGNTIYF	TGTGCCTGGAGCCGCGCAGGGGGCGGTGGAAACACCATATATTTT